This T cell receptor (beta chain) stems from a study of tumor-infiltrating lymphocytes in primary liver carcinoma. A primer in the constant region served to generate TCR beta cDNA from 450 to 600 ng of total RNA. For TCR beta, libraries were produced by three nested multiplex PCR rounds using slightly modified ARM-PCR. For around 11 cycles apiece, the opening two PCR rounds ran with TRBV1-TRBV30 forward primers and a C-beta reverse primer. TCRdb independently ran MiXCR on the multiplex PCR reads; one entry per CDR3 protein. The data hold some 190,000 distinct CDR3 sequences, with around 85% observed a single time. Germline V gene sequence: CDR1 LGHNA, CDR2 YNFKEQ. This CDR3 comprises 16 residues. For this clonotype: One end of the junction is discordant with germline, which a read error may explain.

Unsorted bulk tissue of about 20-30 mg yielded co-extracted RNA and DNA. The receptor was isolated from a man aged 40-50 years with primary liver carcinoma and hepatitis B virus infection. The chain couples TRBV4-2 to TRBJ2-1; 10 bases are shared with TRBD1. Sequenced sample: tumor tissue from primary liver carcinoma. This CDR3 is CDSSYAGGQGNNEQLF. The CDR3, as DNA: TGTGACAGCAGCTACGCCGGGGGACAGGGGAACAATGAGCAGCTCTTC.